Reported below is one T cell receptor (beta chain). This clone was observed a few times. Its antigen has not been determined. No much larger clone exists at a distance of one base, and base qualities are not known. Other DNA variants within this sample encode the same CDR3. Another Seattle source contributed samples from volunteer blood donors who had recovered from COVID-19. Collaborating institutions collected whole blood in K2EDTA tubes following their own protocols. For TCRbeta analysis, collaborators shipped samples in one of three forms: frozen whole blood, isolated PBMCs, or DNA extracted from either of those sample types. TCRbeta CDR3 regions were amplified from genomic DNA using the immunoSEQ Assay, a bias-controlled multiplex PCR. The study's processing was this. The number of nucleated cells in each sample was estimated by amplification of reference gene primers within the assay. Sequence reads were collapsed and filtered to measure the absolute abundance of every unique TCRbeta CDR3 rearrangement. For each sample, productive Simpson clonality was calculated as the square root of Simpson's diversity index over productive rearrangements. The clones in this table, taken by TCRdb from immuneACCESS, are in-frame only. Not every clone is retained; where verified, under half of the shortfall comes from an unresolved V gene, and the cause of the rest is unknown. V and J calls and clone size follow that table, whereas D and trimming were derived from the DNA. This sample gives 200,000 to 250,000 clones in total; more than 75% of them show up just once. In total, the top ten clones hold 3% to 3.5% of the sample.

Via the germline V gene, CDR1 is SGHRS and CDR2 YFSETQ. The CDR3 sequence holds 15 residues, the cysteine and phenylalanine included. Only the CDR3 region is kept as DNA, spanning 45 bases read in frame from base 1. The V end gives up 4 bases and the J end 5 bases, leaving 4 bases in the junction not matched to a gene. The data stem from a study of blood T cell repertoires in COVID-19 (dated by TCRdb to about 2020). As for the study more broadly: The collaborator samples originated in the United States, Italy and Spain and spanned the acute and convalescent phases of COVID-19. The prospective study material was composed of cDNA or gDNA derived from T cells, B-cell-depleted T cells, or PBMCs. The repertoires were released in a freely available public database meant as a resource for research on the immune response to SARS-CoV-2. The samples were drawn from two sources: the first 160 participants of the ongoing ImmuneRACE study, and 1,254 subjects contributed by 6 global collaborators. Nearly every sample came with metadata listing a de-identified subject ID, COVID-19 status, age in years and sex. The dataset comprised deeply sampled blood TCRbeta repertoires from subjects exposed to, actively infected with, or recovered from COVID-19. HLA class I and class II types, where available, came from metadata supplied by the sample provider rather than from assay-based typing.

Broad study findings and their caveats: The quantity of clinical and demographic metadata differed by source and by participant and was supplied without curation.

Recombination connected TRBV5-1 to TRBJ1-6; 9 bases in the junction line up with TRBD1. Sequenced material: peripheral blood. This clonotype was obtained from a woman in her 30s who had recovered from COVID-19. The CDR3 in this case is CASSLRTGDNSPLHF. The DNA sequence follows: TGCGCCAGCAGCCTAAGGACAGGGGATAATTCACCCCTCCACTTT.